This T cell receptor beta chain is from a study of a mutant IDH1 vaccine in newly diagnosed glioma. The wider study: Commencement of vaccination occurred 4-6 weeks following radiotherapy alone, or concurrently with temozolomide cycles. Therapy received beforehand was radiotherapy, temozolomide, or both, with most patients given both.

The V and J ends lost 5 bases and 6 bases respectively, with 26 bases between them. This CDR3 has 17 residues. The germline V gene has CDR1 MNHEY and CDR2 SMNVEV (reference sequence). Some clones are missing from TCRdb's copy, which holds only in-frame ones; the method was immunoSEQ multiplex PCR. The profile shows tens of thousands of clones, roughly 76% of them singletons. Time point reported: week 23, last vaccination. In every dose of vaccine, 300 ug of mutant IDH1 20-mer peptide was given alongside topical imiquimod. Donors had new IDH1-mutant astrocytomas of WHO grade 3 or 4 (ATRX-lost). In the case of this clone: Its matching antigen is unknown.

The sequence derives from a man aged 35-49 years with glioma. The chain recombines TRBV27 with TRBJ2-7; TRBD1 is a possible D gene (7 bases). The input for sequencing was PBMCs, taken from a glioma patient whose treatment included an IDH1 peptide vaccine. CDR3 protein: CASSPKGGGRGIGEQYF. The CDR3, as DNA: TGTGCCAGCAGTCCTAAGGGGGGTGGCAGGGGGATCGGCGAGCAGTACTTC.